The next 4 T cell receptor beta chains were all read from a single sample in a study of cytomegalovirus exposure and HLA in healthy donors. Primers included in the PCR were 60 Vbeta and 13 Jbeta primers. The table came from immunoSEQ multiplex PCR; TCRdb's copy has only in-frame clones and leaves some out. The sample has over 130,000 clones, approximately 70% seen once; the top ten hold under 2%. The sample was PBMCs. These receptors all stem from a woman aged 25 to 39 in good health and CMV-seronegative.

V usage is TRBV4-1 and J usage is TRBJ1-2; D unclear. V was clipped by 0 bases and J by 7 bases, with 21 bases between them. This CDR3 region has 17 residues. Germline V gene data show CDR1 as MGHRA and CDR2 as YSYEKL. The DNA of the CDR3 is TGCGCCAGCAGCCAAGATCCCACATATGCCGCTCTCAGTGGCTACACCTTC. Translating it yields CASSQDPTYAALSGYTF.

This clone has only a few counts. The genes are TRBV6-5 and TRBJ1-3; TRBD1 matches at 10 bases. Germline-derived CDR1 and CDR2 are MNHEY and SVGAGI. This CDR3 has 15 residues. J was trimmed by 3 bases and V by 7 bases; bases with no gene match: 6. Here the CDR3 DNA reads TGTGCCAGCACAACCGGGACAGGGGTTGGAAACACCATATATTTT. Encoded protein: CASTTGTGVGNTIYF.

The rearrangement joins TRBV4-2 to TRBJ2-1; D possibly corresponds to TRBD2 (8 bases). Deletions cut 4 bases from V and 6 bases from J, with 19 bases between. The CDR3 has 16 residues. CDR1 and CDR2 (germline): LGHNA, YNFKEQ. This CDR3 reads CASSRGDSGTANEQFF. CDR3 bases: TGTGCCAGCAGCCGGGGAGATAGCGGGACAGCCAATGAGCAGTTCTTC.

This clone was recorded a few times. This rearrangement joins TRBV2 to TRBJ1-6, with a weak D call TRBD1 (5 bases). The CDR3 sequence is 13 residues long. CDR1 is SNHLY, CDR2 FYNNEI, per germline. With 6 bases removed from V and 10 bases from J, the gap between germline ends came to 13 bases. The CDR3 DNA reads as TGTGCCAGCAGCACGGACACATTATCACCCCTCCACTTT. Residues: CASSTDTLSPLHF.